The 14 T cell receptor beta chains reported below all come from one sample, sequenced in a study of shared clonotypes between healthy human individuals. TCRdb's table, derived via immunoSEQ multiplex PCR, lists solely in-frame clones and lacks some. The sample has hundreds of thousands of clones; around 67% are singletons. Material: memory CD4+ T cells sorted from blood. Subset defined: CD45RA-negative fraction. The origin of the receptors is a woman in her 30s in good health.

Of note for this clone: This same CDR3 is encoded by further DNA sequences in the sample. This sequence joins TRBV6-5 and TRBJ2-3; 7 nucleotides agree with TRBD2. Germline V gives CDR1 MNHEY, CDR2 SVGAGI. With V trimmed by 6 bases and J by 2 bases, 8 bases remained unmatched. The length of the CDR3 is 15 residues. In DNA form, the CDR3 reads TGTGCCAGCAGAAGACTAGCTGAAGACACAGATACGCAGTATTTT. This gives the protein CASRRLAEDTDTQYF.

The rearrangement links TRBV30 to TRBJ2-1; D not certain. The CDR3 extends over 12 amino acids. The germline V gene encodes CDR1 GTSNPN and CDR2 SVGIG (reference sequence). V dropped 3 bases and J dropped 10 bases, with 13 bases sitting between them. The CDR3 DNA reads as TGTGCCTGGAGAGGCGGCAACGGGGAGCAGTTCTTC. Its translation is CAWRGGNGEQFF.

The chain links TRBV10-3 to TRBJ1-3, with D maybe TRBD1 (5 bases). The V and J ends lost 0 bases and 7 bases respectively, with 13 bases between them. This CDR3 contains 15 residues. The germline V gene encodes CDR1 ENHRY and CDR2 SYGVKD. The CDR3 is CAISESGGYRNTIYF. CDR3 DNA: TGTGCCATCAGTGAGTCGGGGGGATATCGGAACACCATATATTTT.

The J gene is TRBJ2-1, the V gene TRBV2; the D gene could be TRBD1 or TRBD2 (5 bases each). V was clipped by 5 bases and J by 7 bases, with 12 bases between them. The CDR3 has 13 amino acids. Germline V lookup: CDR1 SNHLY, CDR2 FYNNEI. CDR3 coding DNA: TGTGCCAGCAGTTATAGGTGGGGGAATGAGCAGTTCTTC. Its protein is CASSYRWGNEQFF.

The sample holds a few counts of this clone. Within the sample, other DNA sequences also encode this same CDR3. V gene TRBV19 combines with J gene TRBJ1-1; no clear D gene. Germline values: CDR1 LNHDA, CDR2 SQIVND (reference sequence). V shed 4 bases and J shed 1 base, with 7 bases lying between them. The CDR3 extends over 13 amino acids. CDR3 coding DNA: TGTGCCAGTAGTACCCCCCGGAACACTGAAGCTTTCTTT. It codes for CASSTPRNTEAFF.

Concerning this clone itself: Different DNA sequences within this sample yield the same CDR3. This chain connects TRBV6-5 to TRBJ2-6, with D possibly matching TRBD1 (6 bases). CDR3 length: 15 amino acids. Deletions cut 6 bases from V and 1 base from J, with 10 bases between. Germline V gives CDR1 MNHEY, CDR2 SVGAGI. The CDR3 nucleotides are TGTGCCAGCAGCCCTCAGGGGTCTGGGGCCAACGTCCTGACTTTC. This sequence encodes CASSPQGSGANVLTF.

The CDR3 loop reads CASSPGGVDEKLFF. For the CDR3, the DNA is TGTGCCAGCTCACCAGGGGGAGTGGATGAAAAACTGTTTTTT. The chain joins TRBV18 to TRBJ1-4; a possible D gene is TRBD1 (5 bases). V was cut by 2 bases and J by 6 bases, with 10 bases left in between. The CDR3 is 14 residues long. Germline lookup yields CDR1 KGHSH and CDR2 LQKENI.

The chain joins TRBV5-1 to TRBJ2-5; 7 nucleotides line up with TRBD2. In germline, CDR1 is SGHRS, CDR2 YFSETQ. The V and J ends lost 2 bases and 5 bases, in that order; junction bases with no gene match: 15. This CDR3 has 17 amino acids. For the CDR3, the DNA is TGCGCCAGCAGCTTTGATGTTGGGAGGGCGGCTGTGGAGACCCAGTACTTC. Protein product: CASSFDVGRAAVETQYF.

The rearrangement links TRBV5-1 to TRBJ2-2; 13 bases match TRBD2. Germline V lookup: CDR1 SGHRS, CDR2 YFSETQ. This CDR3 has 17 residues. V shed 3 bases, J shed 7 bases, and the junction held 9 bases outside the gene matches. The CDR3 reads CASSSTSGRASGGELFF. The CDR3 region has the DNA TGCGCCAGCAGCTCTACTAGCGGGAGGGCCTCTGGCGGGGAGCTGTTTTTT. The complete variable domain, with remaining parts taken from reference TRBV5-1 and TRBJ2-2, reads KAGVTQTPRYLIKTRGQQVTLSCSPISGHRSVSWYQQTPGQGLQFLFEYFSETQRNKGNFPGRFSGRQFSNSRSEMNVSTLELGDSALYLCASSSTSGRASGGELFFGEGSRLTVL.

As concerns this clone: Other DNA sequences in the sample encode the same CDR3. The chain is built from TRBV25-1 and TRBJ2-2, with 9 positions matching TRBD1. Germline V lookup: CDR1 MGHDK, CDR2 SYGVNS. V gave up 4 bases and J gave up 4 bases; unmatched junction bases: 1. The CDR3 loop spans 14 amino acids. The CDR3 region has the DNA TGTGCCAGCAGTGTGACAGGGGGCACCGGGGAGCTGTTTTTT. Amino acid sequence: CASSVTGGTGELFF.

This chain uses TRBV29-1 with TRBJ2-1, with 11 positions matching TRBD2. V was pared by 6 bases and J by 5 bases, with 0 bases of the junction left unmatched. The germline CDR1 and CDR2 sequences are SQVTM and ANQGSEA. The CDR3 contains 12 residues. CDR3 region: CSVGLADNEQFF. Written as DNA, the CDR3 is TGCAGCGTGGGACTAGCGGACAATGAGCAGTTCTTC.

This sequence joins TRBV10-2 and TRBJ1-3, with TRBD1 matching over 8 bases. The CDR3 runs to 17 residues. The germline V gene has CDR1 WSHSY and CDR2 SAAADI. The V gene end was trimmed by 7 bases and the J gene end by 1 base; junction bases not matched to a gene: 12. The CDR3 region is CASMRGQGAPSGNTIYF. In nucleotides, the CDR3 is TGCGCCAGCATGAGGGGGCAGGGGGCCCCTTCTGGAAACACCATATATTTT.

Points on this clone: Since a far larger clone is one base different, this is likely a read error. This chain joins TRBV4-2 and TRBJ1-4; D possibly corresponds to TRBD1 (5 bases). Germline values: CDR1 LGHNA, CDR2 YNFKEQ. Between the trimmed V and J ends, which lost 2 bases and 3 bases, there was a span of 7 bases. The CDR3 consists of 14 residues. CDR3 bases: TGTGCCAGCAGCCAACAGGGACCTAATGAAAAACTGTTTTTT. It codes for CASSQQGPNEKLFF.

The chain joins TRBV28 to TRBJ2-7; 8 nucleotides align to TRBD1. V was pared by 2 bases and J by 4 bases, with 10 bases of the junction left unmatched. The germline gives CDR1 MDHEN, CDR2 SYDVKM. The CDR3 sequence is 16 residues long. The CDR3 coding sequence is TGTGCCAGCAGTTTAGGTGGAGGACAGGGTGGTTACGAGCAGTACTTC. This encodes CASSLGGGQGGYEQYF.